These 32 T cell receptor beta chains came from one sample sequenced in a study of blood T cells in healthy people across ages. The use of a sample-barcoded 5' primer and a J-beta primer mix characterized a second PCR of about 7 to 12 cycles. From the 5' RACE reads, TCRdb called clonotypes with MiXCR, one entry per CDR3 protein. The repertoire holds over 1,500,000 distinct CDR3 sequences, roughly two fifths seen once, with 20% to 25% in the top ten. Sample: blood. Receptors originate from a human donor in good health.

This clonotype has just a few counts. J is TRBJ1-4 and V is TRBV20-1; D call uncertain. The CDR3 totals 16 residues. V lost 1 base and J lost 0, with 12 bases in between. The germline V gene has CDR1 DFQATT and CDR2 SNEGSKA (reference sequence). Here the CDR3 DNA reads TGCAGTGCTAGAGTCCCGGTACAAGCAACTAATGAAAAACTGTTTTTT. This translates into CSARVPVQATNEKLFF.

This clonotype was recorded a few times. The rearrangement links TRBV7-9 to TRBJ2-3; TRBD2 agrees at 11 bases. This CDR3 has 16 residues. Germline trimming cut 6 bases from V and 6 bases from J; bases unmatched to any gene: 11. The germline gives CDR1 SEHNR, CDR2 FQNEAQ (reference sequence). CDR3 amino acids: CASSYTSGGKLDTQYF. CDR3 sequence (DNA): TGTGCCAGCAGTTATACTAGCGGGGGAAAGCTGGATACGCAGTATTTT.

The genes are TRBV5-1 and TRBJ1-1; D is unresolved. Between the trimmed V and J ends, which lost 3 bases and 4 bases, there was a span of 13 bases. The CDR3 length is 14 residues. The germline CDR1 and CDR2 sequences are SGHRS and YFSETQ. CDR3 bases: TGCGCCAGCAGCTGGGCCGAGTGGGGCACTGAAGCTTTCTTT. Residues: CASSWAEWGTEAFF. Drawing the rest from reference TRBV5-1 and TRBJ1-1, the complete variable domain is KAGVTQTPRYLIKTRGQQVTLSCSPISGHRSVSWYQQTPGQGLQFLFEYFSETQRNKGNFPGRFSGRQFSNSRSEMNVSTLELGDSALYLCASSWAEWGTEAFFGQGTRLTVV.

The CDR3 bases are TGTGCCAGCAGCGCCACAGGGGATGCCGGGGAGCTGTTTTTT. Protein sequence: CASSATGDAGELFF. The chain joins TRBV7-9 to TRBJ2-2, with 7 bases lining up with TRBD1. The J segment lost 6 bases and the V segment lost 5 bases, leaving 6 bases of the junction unmatched. CDR3 length equals 14 residues. The V gene's germline CDR1 is SEHNR and CDR2 FQNEAQ (reference sequence).

This chain uses TRBV3-1 with TRBJ2-3; a weak D match, TRBD2 (5 bases). The length of the CDR3 is 15 residues. V shed 1 base and J shed 6 bases, with 14 bases lying between them. Germline V gene sequence: CDR1 LGHDT, CDR2 YNNKEL (reference sequence). CDR3 loop: CASSQGSLGEDTQYF. CDR3 sequence (DNA): TGTGCCAGCAGCCAAGGTTCCCTCGGGGAGGATACGCAGTATTTT.

The chain has TRBV6-5 and TRBJ1-2, with D unresolved. CDR1 and CDR2 (germline): MNHEY, SVGAGI. V lost 0 bases and J lost 8, with 10 bases in between. The CDR3 length is 13 residues. CDR3 DNA sequence: TGTGCCAGCAGTTACTCGGCAGGCCGGGGCTACACCTTC. It specifies CASSYSAGRGYTF.

The chain recombines TRBV5-1 with TRBJ2-7; a weak D match, TRBD1 (5 bases). CDR3 length: 15 residues. Looked up from germline, CDR1 is SGHRS and CDR2 is YFSETQ. Trimming removed 0 bases at V and 0 bases at J, with 10 bases between. The CDR3: CASSLAYQGSYEQYF. The CDR3 bases are TGCGCCAGCAGCTTGGCCTATCAGGGCTCCTACGAGCAGTACTTC.

The gene calls are TRBV7-2 and TRBJ1-2; maybe TRBD1 (5 bases). The ends were cut back, 5 bases at V and 4 bases at J, with 17 bases in the middle. The CDR3 has 15 amino acids. CDR1 is SGHTA, CDR2 FQGNSA, per germline. The CDR3, as DNA: TGTGCCAGCAGCCCTCGTTTAGGGGCGGGCTATGGCTACACCTTC. This sequence encodes CASSPRLGAGYGYTF.

V is TRBV5-5 and J is TRBJ1-5; 12 bases fit TRBD1. V trimming: 0 bases; J trimming: 3 bases; junction bases outside the gene matches: 13. Germline CDR1 and CDR2: SGHKS and YYEKEE (reference sequence). The CDR3 runs to 20 residues. CDR3 loop: CASSLGITGTGGLLNQPQHF. The DNA for the CDR3 is TGTGCCAGCAGCTTGGGGATAACCGGGACAGGGGGCCTCCTCAATCAGCCCCAGCATTTT.

The chain uses TRBV6-6 and TRBJ1-6; TRBD1 matches at 9 bases. V lost 5 bases to trimming and J lost 2 bases; unmatched junction nucleotides: 1. CDR1 MNHNY and CDR2 SVGAGI come from the germline V gene (reference sequence). CDR3 size: 15 residues. CDR3 sequence: CASSHRGPYNSPLHF. CDR3 sequence (DNA): TGTGCCAGCAGTCACAGGGGGCCCTATAATTCACCCCTCCACTTT.

V usage is TRBV4-2 and J usage is TRBJ2-1, with 10 bases matching TRBD2. The CDR3 totals 15 residues. Looked up from germline, CDR1 is LGHNA and CDR2 is YNFKEQ. With V trimmed by 3 bases and J by 3 bases, 2 bases remained unmatched. The CDR3 reads CASSQGTSDYNEQFF. The CDR3 DNA follows: TGTGCCAGCAGCCAGGGGACTAGCGACTACAATGAGCAGTTCTTC.

CDR3: CSVEDREGYYGYTF. The CDR3 coding sequence is TGCAGCGTTGAGGATAGGGAAGGGTACTATGGCTACACCTTC. This chain connects TRBV29-1 to TRBJ1-2; D is undetermined. V gave up 3 bases and J gave up 3 bases, with 14 bases separating them. Germline V gene lookup returns CDR1 SQVTM and CDR2 ANQGSEA. The CDR3 loop spans 14 amino acids.

Only a few counts were recorded for this clonotype. This rearrangement joins TRBV4-3 to TRBJ2-7, with D perhaps being TRBD1 or TRBD2 (5 bases each). Trimming pared 4 bases from V and 0 bases from J, leaving 10 bases between. Germline CDR1 reads LGHNA; CDR2 reads YSLEER. This CDR3 comprises 14 residues. The CDR3, as DNA: TGCGCCAGCAGCCGGGACGCCAACTCCTACGAGCAGTACTTC. This codes for CASSRDANSYEQYF.

The chain couples TRBV5-1 to TRBJ2-5; D unresolved. CDR1 is SGHRS, CDR2 YFSETQ, per germline. The V and J ends lost 0 bases and 2 bases respectively, with 14 bases between them. This CDR3 contains 16 residues. In DNA form, the CDR3 reads TGCGCCAGCAGCTTGGAAGGGCCCGCACTACAAGAGACCCAGTACTTC. It specifies CASSLEGPALQETQYF.

This clonotype was observed a few times. The chain uses TRBV13 and TRBJ1-2; possibly TRBD1 for D (5 bases). V was clipped by 3 bases and J by 0 bases, with 11 bases between them. Germline-derived CDR1 and CDR2 are PRHDT and FYEKMQ (reference sequence). The CDR3 length is 15 residues. CDR3 in amino acids: CASSFGRVANYGYTF. The DNA of the CDR3 is TGTGCCAGCAGCTTTGGCAGGGTAGCTAACTATGGCTACACCTTC.

V usage is TRBV29-1 and J usage is TRBJ2-7; 7 nucleotides align to TRBD1. The V gene's germline CDR1 is SQVTM and CDR2 ANQGSEA. The CDR3 is 11 amino acids. V shed 7 bases, J shed 4 bases, and the junction held 4 bases outside the gene matches. The DNA of the CDR3 is TGCAGCGCCGGGACAGAGTACGAGCAGTACTTC. As protein: CSAGTEYEQYF.

J is TRBJ2-1 and V is TRBV29-1; 9 bases match TRBD2. Unmatched junction bases numbered 2, after V lost 3 bases and J lost 2 bases. Germline-derived CDR1 and CDR2 are SQVTM and ANQGSEA. The CDR3 contains 14 residues. CDR3 amino acids: CSVEAGGAYNEQFF. CDR3 bases: TGCAGCGTTGAGGCGGGGGGGGCCTACAATGAGCAGTTCTTC.

The V call is TRBV24-1, the J call TRBJ2-1; a weak D match, TRBD1 (5 bases). The CDR3 is 15 amino acids. Trimming took 3 bases from V and 13 from J, leaving 21 bases between them. Germline V gene lookup returns CDR1 KGHDR and CDR2 SFDVKD. CDR3 nucleotide sequence: TGTGCCACCAGTGATGTCAGGGATATGTCGGAGACCCAGTTCTTC. Translated: CATSDVRDMSETQFF.

This clonotype was detected only a few times. This rearrangement joins TRBV4-2 to TRBJ2-3; TRBD2 matches at 8 bases. Germline V gene data show CDR1 as LGHNA and CDR2 as YNFKEQ. V shed 0 bases and J 1 base; nucleotides not matched to a gene: 3. The CDR3 is made up of 16 amino acids. The CDR3: CASSQEISGGTDTQYF. The CDR3 bases are TGTGCCAGCAGCCAAGAGATTAGCGGGGGCACAGATACGCAGTATTTT.

This chain links TRBV2 with TRBJ2-1; no definite D call. Trimming pared 7 bases from V and 9 bases from J, leaving 19 bases between. Germline CDR1 is SNHLY and CDR2 is FYNNEI. The CDR3 runs to 14 residues. The chain's CDR3 is CASTGRHPPIEQFF. The CDR3 bases are TGTGCCAGCACTGGACGGCACCCACCGATTGAGCAGTTCTTC.

This rearrangement joins TRBV7-6 to TRBJ2-1; D might be TRBD1 (6 bases). CDR1 and CDR2 from the germline V gene are SGHVS and FNYEAQ. This CDR3 contains 16 residues. The V and J ends lost 1 base and 5 bases respectively, with 15 bases between them. The CDR3 spells CASSLVETGLNNEQFF. DNA for the CDR3: TGTGCCAGCAGCTTAGTGGAGACAGGCCTCAACAATGAGCAGTTCTTC.

This clonotype was seen a handful of times. The CDR3: CASISQGYGYTF. The CDR3 nucleotides read TGTGCCAGCATCTCACAGGGCTATGGCTACACCTTC. The chain couples TRBV12-3 or TRBV12-4 to TRBJ1-2; perhaps TRBD1 as D (6 bases). CDR3 length: 12 amino acids. Trimming removed 7 bases from V and 4 bases from J, with 10 bases in between.

V gene TRBV28 combines with J gene TRBJ1-6; no clear D. The CDR3 runs to 15 residues. CDR1 is MDHEN and CDR2 is SYDVKM in the germline V gene. Trimming took off 5 bases at V and 6 bases at J, with 14 bases between the two ends. The CDR3 loop reads CASSPLDRGNSPLHF. CDR3 DNA sequence: TGTGCCAGCAGTCCCCTCGACCGGGGTAATTCACCCCTCCACTTT.

The sample holds one count of this clonotype. This sequence may be a read error, since a much larger clone differs from it by one base. This chain joins TRBV7-9 and TRBJ2-1; possibly TRBD1 for D (6 bases). Judging by the DNA end, TRBJ2-7 fits better; the J call may be wrong. The CDR3 sequence is 16 residues long. The germline V gene has CDR1 SEHNR and CDR2 FQNEAQ (reference sequence). The CDR3 protein is CASSKRTATPYNEQYF. The CDR3, as DNA: TGTGCCAGCAGCAAAAGGACAGCAACACCCTACAATGAGCAGTACTTC.

This sequence joins TRBV7-9 and TRBJ1-1; no clear D gene. Trimming removed 2 bases at V and 8 bases at J, with 12 bases between. In germline, CDR1 is SEHNR, CDR2 FQNEAQ (reference sequence). The CDR3 length is 13 residues. The DNA of the CDR3 is TGTGCCAGCAGCTTAACCCTATCTGAGGAAGCTTTCTTT. It is translated as CASSLTLSEEAFF.

J is TRBJ2-3 and V is TRBV6-5, with TRBD2 matching over 7 bases. The CDR3 runs to 11 residues. In germline, CDR1 is MNHEY, CDR2 SVGAGI. Unmatched junction bases numbered 4, after V lost 8 bases and J lost 8 bases. CDR3 coding DNA: TGTGCCAGCGGGGAGGGCCTTACGCAGTATTTT. It translates to CASGEGLTQYF.

Points on this clonotype: One junction end does not reproduce the germline sequence, and a read error may be involved. The V and J genes are TRBV7-2 and TRBJ1-5, with TRBD1 matching 10 bases. The CDR3 consists of 15 residues. In germline, CDR1 is SGHTA, CDR2 FQGNSA. The CDR3 coding sequence is TGTGCCAACAGCTACGGGACAGGGGTAAAGCAGCCCCAGCATTTT. It codes for CANSYGTGVKQPQHF.

This clonotype was counted ten times or more. The V and J genes are TRBV7-2 and TRBJ2-5, with D possibly being TRBD2 (6 bases). Between the trimmed V and J ends, which lost 5 bases and 4 bases, there was a span of 11 bases. Germline lookup yields CDR1 SGHTA and CDR2 FQGNSA. The CDR3 runs 13 residues. CDR3 coding DNA: TGTGCCAGCAGCCCCCCGGGGGTAGAGACCCAGTACTTC. As protein: CASSPPGVETQYF.

A few counts support this clonotype. The chain links TRBV29-1 to TRBJ2-7; D is undetermined. Germline V CDR1 and CDR2: SQVTM, ANQGSEA. With 0 bases removed from V and 1 base from J, the gap between germline ends came to 7 bases. The CDR3 is 13 residues long. CDR3 coding DNA: TGCAGCGTTGAAGACACGCAGTCCTACGAGCAGTACTTC. Amino acid sequence: CSVEDTQSYEQYF.

In regard to this clonotype: This may stem from a read error, because a much larger clone lies one nucleotide away. The genes are TRBV10-3 and TRBJ2-1; D might be TRBD1 (6 bases). CDR3 length: 12 residues. V lost 11 bases and J 7 bases, leaving 15 bases between the germline ends. Germline V gene data show CDR1 as ENHRY and CDR2 as SYGVKD. The CDR3, as DNA: TGTGCCGCCGAGACAGGAGATAATGAGCAGTTCTTC. Translated, it gives CAAETGDNEQFF.

V usage is TRBV6-2 or TRBV6-3 and J usage is TRBJ2-3, with a tentative D call TRBD2 (5 bases). The CDR3 has 16 residues. Germline-derived CDR1 and CDR2 are MNHEY and SVGEGT. Trimming stripped 4 bases from V and 5 bases from J, with 19 bases between. CDR3 region: CASSWAGVDGIDTQYF. Written as DNA, the CDR3 is TGTGCCAGCAGTTGGGCCGGGGTCGACGGCATAGATACGCAGTATTTT.

This sequence joins TRBV25-1 and TRBJ1-6; D gene ambiguous. Germline CDR1 MGHDK, CDR2 SYGVNS. This CDR3 region has 15 residues. V gave up 6 bases and J gave up 9 bases, with 18 bases separating them. The CDR3 DNA reads as TGTGCCAGCAGAGCCTTCGAGATGGCGTTTTCACCCCTCCACTTT. It is translated as CASRAFEMAFSPLHF.